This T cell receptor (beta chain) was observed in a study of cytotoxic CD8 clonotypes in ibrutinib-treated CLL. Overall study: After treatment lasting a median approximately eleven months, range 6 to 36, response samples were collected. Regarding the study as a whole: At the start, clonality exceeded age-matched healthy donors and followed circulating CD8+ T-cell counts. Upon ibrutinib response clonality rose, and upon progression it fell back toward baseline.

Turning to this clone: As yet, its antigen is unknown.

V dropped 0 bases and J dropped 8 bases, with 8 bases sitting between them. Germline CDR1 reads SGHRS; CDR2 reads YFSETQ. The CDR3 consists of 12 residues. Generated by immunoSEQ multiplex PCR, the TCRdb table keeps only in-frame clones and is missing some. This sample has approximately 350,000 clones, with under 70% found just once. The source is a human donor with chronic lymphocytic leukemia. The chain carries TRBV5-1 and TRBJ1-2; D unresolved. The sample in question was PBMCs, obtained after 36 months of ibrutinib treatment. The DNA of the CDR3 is TGCGCCAGCAGCTTGGACGGGGTCGGCTACACCTTC. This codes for CASSLDGVGYTF.